The source of this TCR beta chain is a study of siplizumab effects on memory and regulatory T cells. This CDR3 is built from 15 residues. V dropped 1 base and J dropped 4 bases, with 10 bases sitting between them. Per germline, CDR1 SNHLY and CDR2 FYNNEI. This clone appeared a few times. Unstimulated naive, memory, effector memory and TEMRA subsets underwent sequencing in a few donor pairs. Assay used: immunoSEQ multiplex PCR; TCRdb lists only in-frame clones, some missing. The sample includes just over 60,000 clones, around 79% of them seen just once. This chain connects TRBV2 to TRBJ2-2; unclear D gene. Sequencing used memory CD4+ T cells sorted from blood. This TCR was recovered from a human donor in good health. CDR3 DNA sequence: TGTGCCAGCAGTGAAGGTCAGGCGCGCACCGGGGAGCTGTTTTTT. It encodes CASSEGQARTGELFF.